The clone carrying this T cell receptor beta chain occurred a few times. Its antigen is still unknown. The TCR beta cDNA libraries contained unique molecular identifiers. The T cell input of roughly 0.9 to 10 million gave a few hundred thousand cDNA molecules. TCRdb passed the PCR reads through MiXCR, listing each CDR3 protein once. The sample has around 440,000 distinct CDR3 sequences; around 40% are singletons. The sample belongs to a study of post-analysis software for immune sequencing data. Study-level information: The disease courses covered relapsing-remitting, secondary progressive and progressive-relapsing multiple sclerosis. Broader study findings: Analysis by F measure revealed that same-batch samples clustered strongly together. Diversity measured as normalized Chao1 was significantly lower in multiple sclerosis patients than in controls. Four to six TRBV segments were more frequent in patients than controls; TRBV5-6, TRBV5-1 and TRBV20-1 belonged to this group.

This CDR3 spans 14 amino acids. V was clipped by 6 bases and J by 0 bases, with 12 bases between them. The germline CDR1 and CDR2 sequences are LGHDT and YNNKEL (reference sequence). The rearrangement uses TRBV3-1 and TRBJ2-7, with a tentative D call TRBD1 (6 bases). Material: blood. This receptor was obtained from a girl under 18 with multiple sclerosis. The CDR3 protein is CASRNRASSYEQYF. CDR3 sequence (DNA): TGTGCCAGCAGAAACAGGGCCAGCTCCTACGAGCAGTACTTC.